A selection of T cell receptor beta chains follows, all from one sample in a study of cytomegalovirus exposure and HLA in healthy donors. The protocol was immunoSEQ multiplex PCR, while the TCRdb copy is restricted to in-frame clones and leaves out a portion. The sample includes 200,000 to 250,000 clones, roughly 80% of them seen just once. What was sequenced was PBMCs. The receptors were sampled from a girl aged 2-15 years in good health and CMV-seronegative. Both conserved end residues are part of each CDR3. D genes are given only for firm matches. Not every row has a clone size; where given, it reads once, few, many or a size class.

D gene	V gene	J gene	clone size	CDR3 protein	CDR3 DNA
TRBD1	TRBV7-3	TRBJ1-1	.	CASSLGQMVNTEAFF	TGTGCCAGCAGCCTGGGACAGATGGTGAACACTGAAGCTTTCTTT
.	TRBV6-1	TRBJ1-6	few	CASGSEDNSPLHF	TGTGCCAGCGGCTCAGAGGATAATTCACCCCTCCACTTT
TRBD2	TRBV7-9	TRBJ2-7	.	CASSSLAGALTSYEQYF	TGTGCCAGCAGCTCTCTAGCGGGGGCCCTTACATCCTACGAGCAGTACTTC
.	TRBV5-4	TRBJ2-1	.	CASSFQGGGYNEQFF	TGTGCCAGCAGCTTCCAAGGGGGGGGCTACAATGAGCAGTTCTTC
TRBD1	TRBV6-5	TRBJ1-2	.	CASSYAGGQDGYTF	TGTGCCAGCAGTTACGCAGGGGGTCAGGATGGCTACACCTTC
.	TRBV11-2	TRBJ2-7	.	CASSLTTITGFLRYEQYF	TGTGCCAGCAGCCTTACCACTATTACAGGTTTTCTTCGCTACGAGCAGTACTTC
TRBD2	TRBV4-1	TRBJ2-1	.	CASSHLASGSIDEQFF	TGCGCCAGCAGCCATCTGGCTAGCGGGAGTATTGATGAGCAGTTCTTC
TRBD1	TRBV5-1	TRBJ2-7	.	CASSVDRDSAYEQYF	TGCGCCAGCAGCGTAGACCGGGACAGCGCTTACGAGCAGTACTTC
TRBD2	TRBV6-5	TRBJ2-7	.	CASRASGIAEQYF	TGTGCCAGCAGGGCTAGCGGGATCGCCGAGCAGTACTTC
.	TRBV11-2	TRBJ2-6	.	CASALGATGANVLTF	TGTGCCAGCGCCTTAGGGGCAACGGGGGCCAACGTCCTGACTTTC
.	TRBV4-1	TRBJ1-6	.	CASSHIGRRRSNSPLHF	TGCGCCAGCAGCCACATCGGGAGGAGACGTAGTAATTCACCCCTCCACTTT
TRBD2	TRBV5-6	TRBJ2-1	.	CASSLALAGLYRNEQFF	TGTGCCAGCAGCTTGGCCCTAGCGGGACTATATCGCAATGAGCAGTTCTTC
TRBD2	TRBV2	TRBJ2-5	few	CASSHRTSGGRETQYF	TGTGCCAGCAGTCACCGGACTAGCGGGGGTCGGGAGACCCAGTACTTC
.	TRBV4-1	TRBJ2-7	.	CASSQERFSSGSYEQYF	TGCGCCAGCAGCCAAGAAAGGTTCTCCAGCGGCTCATACGAGCAGTACTTC
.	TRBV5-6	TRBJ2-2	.	CASSLILLNTGELFF	TGTGCCAGCAGCTTGATTCTTTTGAACACCGGGGAGCTGTTTTTT
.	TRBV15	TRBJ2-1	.	CATSRDRSNEQFF	TGTGCCACCAGCAGAGATCGGAGCAATGAGCAGTTCTTC
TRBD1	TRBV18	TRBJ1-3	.	CATRTGDRHTIYF	TGTGCCACCCGGACAGGGGATCGACACACCATATATTTT
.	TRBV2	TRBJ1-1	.	CASLALEAFF	TGTGCCAGCTTAGCCCTAGAAGCTTTCTTT
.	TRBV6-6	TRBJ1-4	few	CASMKRTTTNEKLFF	TGTGCCAGCATGAAGAGAACTACAACTAATGAAAAACTGTTTTTT
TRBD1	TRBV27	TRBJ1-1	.	CASSLWTGQGVGEAFF	TGTGCCAGCAGTTTGTGGACGGGTCAGGGGGTCGGTGAAGCTTTCTTT
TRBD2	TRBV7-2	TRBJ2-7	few	CASSPVAGGSYEQYF	TGTGCCAGCAGCCCCGTAGCGGGAGGGAGCTACGAGCAGTACTTC
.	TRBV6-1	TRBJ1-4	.	CASSEWRGTTNEKLFF	TGTGCCAGCAGTGAATGGCGGGGAACAACTAATGAAAAACTGTTTTTT
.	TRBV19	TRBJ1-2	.	CASRNTGTYGYTF	TGTGCCAGCAGAAACACAGGGACCTATGGCTACACCTTC
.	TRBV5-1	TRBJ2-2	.	CASSDPSGGTGELFF	TGCGCCAGCAGCGACCCCAGCGGAGGGACCGGGGAGCTGTTTTTT
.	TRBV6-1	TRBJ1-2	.	CASSEIRTAFGYTF	TGTGCCAGCAGTGAAATCCGGACAGCCTTTGGCTACACCTTC
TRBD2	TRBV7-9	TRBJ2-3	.	CASSLEPRGGDTDTQYF	TGTGCCAGCAGCTTAGAACCGCGGGGGGGTGACACAGATACGCAGTATTTT
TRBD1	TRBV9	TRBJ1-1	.	CASSAGPRDRGNTEAFF	TGTGCCAGCAGTGCCGGACCCCGGGACAGGGGGAACACTGAAGCTTTCTTT